Shown below are 32 T cell receptor beta chains from a single sample sequenced in a study of T-cell memory formation after mild COVID-19. TCRdb recomputed calls from the 5' RACE reads with MiXCR, one row per CDR3 protein. The repertoire holds about 360,000 distinct CDR3 sequences, with roughly an eighth as singletons. Input material: PBMCs or a T cell subset sorted from them (not recorded which). The source of these receptors is a man aged 18 to 29 who had mild COVID-19 (a few samples of this study predate the infection). Cell type and time point are not known.

This clonotype was observed a few times. The chain has TRBV6-2 or TRBV6-3 and TRBJ1-1; D unclear. CDR1 and CDR2 from the germline V gene are MNHEY and SVGEGT. V gave up 6 bases and J gave up 5 bases, with 19 bases separating them. The CDR3 extends over 15 amino acids. The CDR3 coding sequence is TGTGCCAGCAGGCCCCCGAGTGGGTACGGTACTGAAGCTTTCTTT. This sequence encodes CASRPPSGYGTEAFF.

This clonotype came up a few times. The chain has TRBV29-1 and TRBJ1-2; D is ambiguous. Trimming shortened V by 4 bases and J by 1 base, and 7 bases separated the two germline ends. Looked up from germline, CDR1 is SQVTM and CDR2 is ANQGSEA. The CDR3 extends over 12 amino acids. As DNA, the CDR3 is TGCAGCGTTGCCGGCCGTAACTATGGCTACACCTTC. Translated: CSVAGRNYGYTF.

This clonotype was counted between two and nine times. This chain links TRBV20-1 with TRBJ1-2, with TRBD1 as a possible D gene (6 bases). CDR1 and CDR2 from the germline V gene are DFQATT and SNEGSKA (reference sequence). V lost 1 base, J lost 2 bases, and 11 bases lay in between. The CDR3 is 14 amino acids. CDR3 protein: CSARGQAFNYGYTF. CDR3 bases: TGCAGTGCTAGAGGACAGGCTTTCAACTATGGCTACACCTTC.

This sequence joins TRBV15 and TRBJ1-1, with a possible D match to TRBD1 (6 bases). CDR1 LNHNV and CDR2 YYDKDF come from the germline V gene (reference sequence). The CDR3 loop spans 14 amino acids. V lost 3 bases to trimming and J lost 4 bases, with 12 bases between them. The CDR3 DNA sequence: TGTGCCACCAGCAGTAACATAGGGGGCACTGAAGCTTTCTTT. This gives the protein CATSSNIGGTEAFF.

This clonotype was counted between two and nine times. The chain has TRBV7-2 and TRBJ2-1; 13 bases match TRBD2. Germline-derived CDR1 and CDR2 are SGHTA and FQGNSA. The CDR3 has 15 amino acids. Trimming took 4 bases from V and 9 from J; bases not matched to a gene: 6. This CDR3 is CASSSAGTSGAEQFF. CDR3 nucleotide sequence: TGTGCCAGCAGCTCTGCCGGGACTAGCGGGGCTGAGCAGTTCTTC. Combining the CDR3 with reference TRBV7-2 and TRBJ2-1 gives the whole variable domain GAGVSQSPSNKVTEKGKDVELRCDPISGHTALYWYRQSLGQGLEFLIYFQGNSAPDKSGLPSDRFSAERTGGSVSTLTIQRTQQEDSAVYLCASSSAGTSGAEQFFGPGTRLTVL.

This clonotype was recorded many times. V is TRBV11-2 and J is TRBJ2-2; a possible D gene is TRBD2 (5 bases). This CDR3 has 14 amino acids. Germline values: CDR1 SGHAT, CDR2 FQNNGV. Trimming took 5 bases from V and 4 from J, leaving 11 bases between them. The CDR3 region has the DNA TGTGCCAGCAGCGTAGGACTGGTCACCGGGGAGCTGTTTTTT. This translates into CASSVGLVTGELFF. Full variable domain (outside the CDR3, taken from reference TRBV11-2 and TRBJ2-2): EAGVAQSPRYKIIEKRQSVAFWCNPISGHATLYWYQQILGQGPKLLIQFQNNGVVDDSQLPKDRFSAERLKGVDSTLKIQPAKLEDSAVYLCASSVGLVTGELFFGEGSRLTVL.

The sample holds a few counts of this clonotype. This chain connects TRBV30 to TRBJ1-5, with D perhaps matching TRBD1 (6 bases). V was clipped by 3 bases and J by 9 bases, with 21 bases between them. This CDR3 is 15 amino acids long. The germline V gene encodes CDR1 GTSNPN and CDR2 SVGIG (reference sequence). CDR3 coding DNA: TGTGCCTGGAGCCAACAACAGGGTTCAGGGGTGCCCCAGCATTTT. Translated: CAWSQQQGSGVPQHF.

This clonotype was picked up many times. The chain has TRBV4-1 and TRBJ2-1; 7 bases map to TRBD2. V lost 3 bases to trimming and J lost 6 bases; unmatched junction nucleotides: 5. CDR1 is MGHRA, CDR2 YSYEKL, per germline. CDR3 length equals 14 residues. The CDR3 loop is CASSHPLAANEQFF. The CDR3 DNA reads TGCGCCAGCAGCCATCCCCTAGCGGCCAATGAGCAGTTCTTC.

This clonotype was detected only a few times. The CDR3 region is CASNSYEQYF. CDR3 nucleotide sequence: TGTGCCAGCAACTCCTACGAGCAGTACTTC. The V and J genes are TRBV6-1 and TRBJ2-7; D is unclear. V dropped 7 bases and J dropped 0 bases, with 1 base sitting between them. The CDR3 is made up of 10 amino acids. Germline V gene sequence: CDR1 MNHNS, CDR2 SASEGT.

This clonotype was detected ten times or more. V gene TRBV11-2 combines with J gene TRBJ2-7, with TRBD2 matching over 14 bases. CDR1 and CDR2 from the germline V gene are SGHAT and FQNNGV. Losses at the gene ends were 5 bases for V and 2 bases for J; bases not matched to a gene: 5. The CDR3 is made up of 16 amino acids. CDR3 amino acids: CASSPGLAGGTYEQYF. CDR3 in DNA: TGTGCCAGCAGCCCCGGACTAGCGGGGGGAACCTACGAGCAGTACTTC.

This chain links TRBV5-1 with TRBJ1-6, with D maybe TRBD1 (6 bases). The germline CDR1 and CDR2 sequences are SGHRS and YFSETQ. V was pared by 4 bases and J by 16 bases, with 15 bases between. This CDR3 comprises 12 residues. The CDR3: CASSVSEGDLHF. In nucleotides, the CDR3 is TGCGCCAGCAGCGTCAGTGAGGGGGATCTCCACTTT.

This clonotype has ten or more counts. V gene TRBV18 combines with J gene TRBJ2-3; D is perhaps TRBD1 (5 bases). V was clipped by 4 bases and J by 4 bases, with 21 bases between them. CDR1 and CDR2 from the germline V gene are KGHSH and LQKENI. This CDR3 spans 17 amino acids. CDR3 coding DNA: TGTGCCAGCTCACTACAGGCCCCCTCCGGATTCTCAGATACGCAGTATTTT. Encoded protein: CASSLQAPSGFSDTQYF. The entire variable domain, with the rest obtained from reference TRBV18 and TRBJ2-3, is as follows: NAGVMQNPRHLVRRRGQEARLRCSPMKGHSHVYWYRQLPEEGLKFMVYLQKENIIDESGMPKERFSAEFPKEGPSILRIQQVVRGDSAAYFCASSLQAPSGFSDTQYFGPGTRLTVL.

The genes are TRBV30 and TRBJ1-2; 11 nucleotides align to TRBD1. V lost 0 bases to trimming and J lost 4 bases; unmatched junction nucleotides: 10. Germline V gene sequence: CDR1 GTSNPN, CDR2 SVGIG (reference sequence). This CDR3 spans 17 amino acids. As DNA, the CDR3 is TGTGCCTGGAGTGTATGGACAGGGGGCGCGATCAGCTATGGCTACACCTTC. Its protein is CAWSVWTGGAISYGYTF.

J is TRBJ1-2 and V is TRBV28; D is undetermined. The CDR3 spans 13 residues. Germline V gene data show CDR1 as MDHEN and CDR2 as SYDVKM. Trimming removed 2 bases from V and 4 bases from J, with 8 bases in between. The CDR3 DNA sequence: TGTGCCAGCAGTTTAACTACTTCCTATGGCTACACCTTC. It codes for CASSLTTSYGYTF.

This chain connects TRBV18 to TRBJ1-1, with TRBD1 matching 8 bases. The germline V gene encodes CDR1 KGHSH and CDR2 LQKENI. The CDR3 extends over 15 amino acids. V lost 1 base to trimming and J lost 6 bases; unmatched junction nucleotides: 7. The CDR3 DNA follows: TGTGCCAGCTCACCACAGACAGGGGCGGGGGCTGAAGCTTTCTTT. It translates to CASSPQTGAGAEAFF.

This chain joins TRBV12-3 or TRBV12-4 and TRBJ2-3, with D possibly matching TRBD2 (6 bases). This CDR3 has 16 residues. Trimming pared 4 bases from V and 6 bases from J, leaving 20 bases between. The CDR3 region is CASSSSLAAGRDTQYF. The CDR3 region has the DNA TGTGCCAGCAGTTCTTCCTTAGCGGCCGGCAGGGATACGCAGTATTTT.

This clonotype was counted between two and nine times. The chain is built from TRBV6-5 and TRBJ1-2; perhaps TRBD1 as D (5 bases). The V end was cut by 6 bases, the J end by 8 bases, with 13 bases between. CDR3 length: 12 amino acids. Germline CDR1 is MNHEY and CDR2 is SVGAGI. The CDR3 is CASSRGAQGYTF. The DNA of the CDR3 is TGTGCCAGCAGCCGAGGGGCGCAGGGCTACACCTTC.

The chain couples TRBV19 to TRBJ2-5; D not certain. Germline-derived CDR1 and CDR2 are LNHDA and SQIVND (reference sequence). The V and J ends lost 5 bases and 1 base respectively, with 11 bases between them. The CDR3 runs to 14 residues. CDR3 in amino acids: CASSPNTFQETQYF. CDR3 in DNA: TGTGCCAGTAGTCCCAACACTTTCCAAGAGACCCAGTACTTC.

This clonotype has just a few counts. The chain has TRBV30 and TRBJ2-3, with D perhaps matching TRBD2 (6 bases). The germline V gene has CDR1 GTSNPN and CDR2 SVGIG (reference sequence). Trimming left V 1 base short and J 4 bases short, with 12 bases between. This CDR3 spans 14 amino acids. The CDR3 DNA sequence: TGTGCCTGGAGTGAGGGGCTAGCGCCAGATACGCAGTATTTT. Protein sequence: CAWSEGLAPDTQYF.

This clonotype was detected only a few times. The genes are TRBV5-1 and TRBJ1-1; 10 nucleotides match TRBD1. Trimming took 4 bases from V and 0 from J; bases not matched to a gene: 6. Looked up from germline, CDR1 is SGHRS and CDR2 is YFSETQ. The CDR3 is 16 amino acids. Written as DNA, the CDR3 is TGCGCCAGCAGCCCATGGACAGGGGGGATGAACACTGAAGCTTTCTTT. Its translation: CASSPWTGGMNTEAFF.

This clonotype was seen a handful of times. The CDR3 region has the DNA TGTGCCAGCAGCCCACCCCCTAGGGCTGGCTCCTACGAGCAGTACGTC. Protein product: CASSPPPRAGSYEQYV. The J gene is TRBJ2-7, the V gene TRBV6-2 or TRBV6-3, with D uncertain. The V gene's germline CDR1 is MNHEY and CDR2 SVGEGT. V lost 6 bases and J 0 bases, leaving 18 bases between the germline ends. The CDR3 covers 16 residues.

This clonotype showed up just a few times. V is TRBV6-1 and J is TRBJ2-5; 9 bases are shared with TRBD2. The CDR3 sequence is 14 residues long. Unmatched junction bases numbered 5, after V lost 7 bases and J lost 2 bases. Germline loops: CDR1 MNHNS, CDR2 SASEGT. The CDR3 loop reads CASTASGAQETQYF. As DNA, the CDR3 is TGTGCCAGCACGGCTAGCGGGGCTCAAGAGACCCAGTACTTC.

This clonotype was seen more than once but under ten times. The chain is built from TRBV6-5 and TRBJ1-1; 7 positions agree with TRBD1. This CDR3 contains 16 residues. V lost 6 bases, J lost 3 bases, and 13 bases stayed unmatched. From germline, CDR1 is MNHEY and CDR2 SVGAGI. The DNA of the CDR3 is TGTGCCAGCAGCCGCGCCTTCGGTCAGGGGGACACTGAAGCTTTCTTT. Amino acids: CASSRAFGQGDTEAFF.

CDR3 in DNA: TGTGCCAGCCGGGGTGGGGGCATGTACACCGGGGAGCTGTTTTTT. Protein sequence: CASRGGGMYTGELFF. This sequence joins TRBV27 and TRBJ2-2; D possibly corresponds to TRBD1 (6 bases). The CDR3 loop spans 15 amino acids. Trimming took off 8 bases at V and 3 bases at J, with 16 bases between the two ends. Germline V gives CDR1 MNHEY, CDR2 SMNVEV (reference sequence).

This clonotype was counted many times. This chain joins TRBV5-1 and TRBJ1-1; D is unresolved. V was shortened by 0 bases and J by 0 bases, with 3 bases between the two germline ends. The CDR3 is made up of 13 amino acids. Germline CDR1 is SGHRS and CDR2 is YFSETQ. DNA of the CDR3: TGCGCCAGCAGCTTGGAGGTGAACACTGAAGCTTTCTTT. This sequence encodes CASSLEVNTEAFF.

This clonotype was seen only a few times. The CDR3 is CASSTRTSRSTDTQYF. Here the CDR3 DNA reads TGTGCCAGCAGCACACGGACTAGCAGGAGCACAGATACGCAGTATTTT. V gene TRBV9 combines with J gene TRBJ2-3, with 8 positions matching TRBD2. Trimming at V came to 4 bases and at J to 0 bases, leaving 7 bases not matched to a gene. In germline, CDR1 is SGDLS, CDR2 YYNGEE. This CDR3 is built from 16 residues.

The chain couples TRBV11-2 to TRBJ1-5; no reliable D call. The germline V gene has CDR1 SGHAT and CDR2 FQNNGV. Trimming removed 3 bases at V and 5 bases at J, with 8 bases between. The CDR3 loop spans 13 amino acids. The CDR3 DNA reads as TGTGCCAGCAGCTTCCAGAGGGATCAGCCCCAGCATTTT. Amino acid sequence: CASSFQRDQPQHF.

This clonotype was seen a handful of times. V usage is TRBV6-5 and J usage is TRBJ1-6; possibly TRBD1 for D (6 bases). The CDR3 runs to 15 residues. In germline, CDR1 is MNHEY, CDR2 SVGAGI. Between the trimmed V and J ends, which lost 6 bases and 5 bases, there was a span of 14 bases. CDR3 DNA sequence: TGTGCCAGCAGAATGGACAGAGGGAATAATTCACCCCTCCACTTT. This codes for CASRMDRGNNSPLHF.

This clonotype was counted between two and nine times. The chain combines TRBV5-1 with TRBJ2-5; the match to TRBD2 covers 16 bases. CDR1 is SGHRS and CDR2 is YFSETQ in the germline V gene. CDR3 size: 18 residues. The ends lost 3 bases at V and 5 bases at J; junction bases unmatched: 10. The CDR3 DNA sequence: TGCGCCAGCAGCTCTAACCCCGGGACTAGCGGGGGGGGTGAGACCCAGTACTTC. It yields the protein CASSSNPGTSGGGETQYF. The full variable domain, completed using reference TRBV5-1 and TRBJ2-5, is KAGVTQTPRYLIKTRGQQVTLSCSPISGHRSVSWYQQTPGQGLQFLFEYFSETQRNKGNFPGRFSGRQFSNSRSEMNVSTLELGDSALYLCASSSNPGTSGGGETQYFGPGTRLLVL.

In its sample, this clonotype was seen a few times. The chain employs TRBV7-8 and TRBJ2-7, with D perhaps matching TRBD1 or TRBD2 (6 bases each). The CDR3 covers 12 residues. Trimming removed 11 bases at V and 3 bases at J, with 14 bases between. From germline, CDR1 is SGHVS and CDR2 FQNEAQ. CDR3 nucleotide sequence: TGTGCCGGGGGGCGGACAAACTACGAGCAGTACTTC. It is translated as CAGGRTNYEQYF.

DNA for the CDR3: TGTGCCAGCACTGCGGGGGCCCCTCACAATGAGCAGTTCTTC. Encoded protein: CASTAGAPHNEQFF. The chain couples TRBV6-5 to TRBJ2-1; perhaps TRBD2 as D (7 bases). CDR1 MNHEY and CDR2 SVGAGI come from the germline V gene. The length of the CDR3 is 14 residues. V was clipped by 7 bases and J by 5 bases, with 15 bases between them.

This clonotype was detected a few times. The V call is TRBV5-5, the J call TRBJ1-5, with 8 bases matching TRBD1. V lost 0 bases, J lost 7 bases, and 12 bases stayed unmatched. Germline assignment: CDR1 SGHKS and CDR2 YYEKEE (reference sequence). This CDR3 has 17 amino acids. CDR3 region: CASSLDLGQGRYQPQHF. The CDR3 DNA sequence: TGTGCCAGCAGCTTGGACCTTGGACAGGGTCGGTACCAGCCCCAGCATTTT.